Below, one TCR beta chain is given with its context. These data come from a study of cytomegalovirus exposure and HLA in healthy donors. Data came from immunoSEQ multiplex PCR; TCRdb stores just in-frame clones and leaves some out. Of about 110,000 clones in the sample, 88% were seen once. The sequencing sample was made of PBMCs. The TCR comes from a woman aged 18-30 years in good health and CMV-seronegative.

CDR3 loop: CASSERWPGQSSTDTQYF. The CDR3 DNA follows: TGTGCCAGCAGTGAACGGTGGCCGGGACAGAGTAGCACAGATACGCAGTATTTT. This chain uses TRBV6-1 with TRBJ2-3; 7 positions match TRBD1. The CDR3 sequence is 18 residues long. With 2 bases clipped from V and 0 bases from J, the junction kept 11 bases outside the gene matches. Germline loops: CDR1 MNHNS, CDR2 SASEGT.